This is a list of T cell receptor beta chains from one sample in a study of blood T cell repertoires in COVID-19. Sequenced by immunoSEQ multiplex PCR; TCRdb stores in-frame clones only, minus some. Of roughly 63,000 clones detected, roughly 88% appear once; the ten largest clones hold 2.3%. The specimen sequenced was peripheral blood. Receptors originate from a human donor in a cohort sampled during active COVID-19. Both conserved end residues are part of each CDR3. D genes are given only for firm matches. Clone size appears in some rows only: once, few, many, or a class for an expanded clone.

NA,TRBD2,TRBJ2-7,16,TRBV11-2,CASTYYGSGRDDEQYF,TGTGCCAGCACTTACTATGGTAGCGGGAGGGACGACGAGCAGTACTTC
NA,TRBD1,TRBJ1-1,17,TRBV28,CASSLSEGASMNTEAFF,TGTGCCAGCAGTTTATCTGAGGGGGCAAGTATGAACACTGAAGCTTTCTTT
NA,TRBD2,TRBJ2-3,15,TRBV9,CASSSSSGGTDTQYF,TGTGCCAGCAGCTCTTCTAGCGGGGGGACAGATACGCAGTATTTT
NA,TRBD1,TRBJ2-7,14,TRBV13,CASSMGTGPYEQYF,TGTGCCAGCAGCATGGGGACAGGCCCCTACGAGCAGTACTTC
NA,NA,TRBJ2-1,13,TRBV29-1,CSGGEVWEDEQFF,TGCAGCGGGGGAGAGGTTTGGGAGGATGAGCAGTTCTTC
NA,TRBD1,TRBJ2-1,16,TRBV30,CAWSEGRGRRINEQFF,TGTGCCTGGAGTGAAGGTAGGGGGCGCCGGATCAATGAGCAGTTCTTC
NA,NA,TRBJ2-3,16,TRBV24-1,CATSEFSSRHPDTQYF,TGTGCCACCAGTGAATTTTCTAGCAGGCATCCAGATACGCAGTATTTT
NA,TRBD2,TRBJ2-7,18,TRBV4-1,CASSQGGLAGFAWHEQYF,TGCGCCAGCAGCCAGGGGGGACTAGCGGGGTTTGCGTGGCACGAGCAGTACTTC
NA,NA,TRBJ1-5,14,TRBV6-6,CASSKHGVGQPQHF,TGTGCCAGCAGTAAACACGGGGTAGGTCAGCCCCAGCATTTT
NA,NA,TRBJ1-1,14,TRBV6-4,CASSDTGRKAEAFF,TGTGCCAGCAGTGATACGGGGAGGAAGGCTGAAGCTTTCTTT
NA,TRBD1,TRBJ1-6,14,TRBV9,CASSEGQTNSPLHF,TGTGCCAGCAGCGAGGGACAGACGAATTCACCCCTCCACTTT
once,TRBD1,TRBJ1-5,16,TRBV12-5,CASGLFTGVVNQPQHF,TGTGCTAGTGGTTTGTTCACAGGGGTAGTTAATCAGCCCCAGCATTTT
NA,NA,TRBJ2-7,13,TRBV2,CASSPQRQGEQYF,TGTGCCAGCAGTCCACAGAGGCAGGGCGAGCAGTACTTC
NA,TRBD1,TRBJ2-3,16,TRBV27,CASSLSAGGKTDTQYF,TGTGCCAGCAGTTTAAGCGCAGGGGGCAAGACAGATACGCAGTATTTT
NA,TRBD2,TRBJ2-7,15,TRBV7-2,CASSSRATREGEQYF,TGTGCCAGCAGCTCCCGGGCCACTAGGGAGGGCGAGCAGTACTTC
NA,NA,TRBJ2-1,13,TRBV6-2/TRBV6-3,CASSYLVQQEQFF,TGTGCCAGCAGTTACCTTGTCCAACAGGAGCAGTTCTTC
NA,TRBD1,TRBJ1-2,13,TRBV2,CASTRTGWHGYTF,TGTGCCAGCACCCGGACAGGGTGGCATGGCTACACCTTC
NA,NA,TRBJ2-7,13,TRBV5-1,CASSLRLEYEQYF,TGCGCCAGCAGCTTGAGACTCGAGTACGAGCAGTACTTC